Listed below are T cell receptor beta chains from one sample, sequenced in a study of blood T cells in healthy people across ages. TCRdb re-derived calls from the 5' RACE reads in MiXCR, one entry per CDR3 protein. The sample has over 1,500,000 distinct CDR3 sequences, around half seen once. Sequencing used blood. These receptors came from a middle-aged woman in good health. CDR3s include the opening cysteine and the closing phenylalanine or tryptophan. A D gene is named only where the DNA matches it firmly. Not every row has a clone size; where given, it reads once, few, many or a size class.

v_call: TRBV20-1
clone_size: .
j_call: TRBJ1-1
d_call: .
cdr3_nt: TGCAGTGCTAGTGAAGGAGGAGATAGCGGCGAAGCTTTCTTT
cdr3_aa: CSASEGGDSGEAFF

v_call: TRBV7-2
clone_size: few
j_call: TRBJ1-2
d_call: .
cdr3_nt: TGTGCCAGCAGCTTAGTGGGGGGAGGGTTTGAGGGTGGCTACACCTTC
cdr3_aa: CASSLVGGGFEGGYTF

v_call: TRBV29-1
clone_size: few
j_call: TRBJ2-1
d_call: .
cdr3_nt: TGCAGCGTTGAGTCGAACAATGAGCAGTTCTTC
cdr3_aa: CSVESNNEQFF

v_call: TRBV28
clone_size: .
j_call: TRBJ1-1
d_call: TRBD1
cdr3_nt: TGTGCCAGCAGAACCGGGACAGCTACTGAAGCTTTCTTT
cdr3_aa: CASRTGTATEAFF

v_call: TRBV6-1
clone_size: .
j_call: TRBJ1-2
d_call: TRBD1
cdr3_nt: TGTGCCAGCAGTGAAAGTGGGACAGCTAACTATGGCTACACCTTC
cdr3_aa: CASSESGTANYGYTF

v_call: TRBV6-1
clone_size: few
j_call: TRBJ2-7
d_call: .
cdr3_nt: TGTGCCAGCACCGCCCGGGGCAACGAGCAGTACTTC
cdr3_aa: CASTARGNEQYF

v_call: TRBV4-1
clone_size: .
j_call: TRBJ1-4
d_call: TRBD1
cdr3_nt: TGCGCCAGCAGCCAAGTTGGGACAGCAACTAATGAAAAACTGTTTTTT
cdr3_aa: CASSQVGTATNEKLFF

v_call: TRBV12-3/TRBV12-4
clone_size: many
j_call: TRBJ2-7
d_call: .
cdr3_nt: TGTGCCAGCAGTTTTGGTAGGGGGACGTACGAGCAGTACTTC
cdr3_aa: CASSFGRGTYEQYF

v_call: TRBV12-3/TRBV12-4
clone_size: .
j_call: TRBJ2-3
d_call: TRBD2
cdr3_nt: TGTGCCAGCAGTGGACTTCGCGGGGGGTACTCTAGAACAGATATGCAGTATTTT
cdr3_aa: CASSGLRGGYSRTDMQYF

v_call: TRBV27
clone_size: .
j_call: TRBJ2-2
d_call: TRBD2
cdr3_nt: TGTGCCAGCAGTTTAAGGGGACTAGAGAACACCGGGGAGCTGTTTTTT
cdr3_aa: CASSLRGLENTGELFF

v_call: TRBV5-1
clone_size: .
j_call: TRBJ2-3
d_call: .
cdr3_nt: TGCGCCAGCAGCCTCGGGACGCCATTCACAGAGACGCAGTATTTT
cdr3_aa: CASSLGTPFTETQYF

v_call: TRBV12-3/TRBV12-4
clone_size: .
j_call: TRBJ1-4
d_call: TRBD1
cdr3_nt: TGTGCCAGCAGTCCCCAGGGGGCGAGAGGGGAAAAACTGTTTTTT
cdr3_aa: CASSPQGARGEKLFF

v_call: TRBV9
clone_size: few
j_call: TRBJ2-7
d_call: TRBD1
cdr3_nt: TGTGCCAGCAGCGTAGGTAGGACAGGAAGCTCCTACGAGCAGTACTTC
cdr3_aa: CASSVGRTGSSYEQYF

v_call: TRBV4-3
clone_size: few
j_call: TRBJ2-1
d_call: TRBD1
cdr3_nt: TGCGCCAGCAGCCTAGGGACAGGGGGCGCTGGGCAGTTCTTC
cdr3_aa: CASSLGTGGAGQFF

v_call: TRBV5-1
clone_size: few
j_call: TRBJ2-3
d_call: TRBD2
cdr3_nt: TGCGCCAGCAGCCCGGGACTAACTGCAGACGATACGCAGTATTTT
cdr3_aa: CASSPGLTADDTQYF

v_call: TRBV9
clone_size: .
j_call: TRBJ2-1
d_call: TRBD2
cdr3_nt: TGTGCCAGCACTCAGGATAGCGGGGGTGACAATGAGCAGTTCTTC
cdr3_aa: CASTQDSGGDNEQFF

v_call: TRBV13
clone_size: .
j_call: TRBJ2-3
d_call: .
cdr3_nt: TGTGCCAACTCACTTCGAGGGGGCACAGATACGCAGTATTTT
cdr3_aa: CANSLRGGTDTQYF

v_call: TRBV10-3
clone_size: few
j_call: TRBJ1-5
d_call: .
cdr3_nt: TGTGCCACCACAACGGGGTTCAATCAGCCCCAGCATTTT
cdr3_aa: CATTTGFNQPQHF

v_call: TRBV2
clone_size: .
j_call: TRBJ2-5
d_call: .
cdr3_nt: TGTGCCAGTGATGGCCGTGAGACCCAGTACTTC
cdr3_aa: CASDGRETQYF

v_call: TRBV27
clone_size: .
j_call: TRBJ1-5
d_call: .
cdr3_nt: TGTGCCAGCGCCTGGGTAGGAAATCAGCCCCAGCATTTT
cdr3_aa: CASAWVGNQPQHF

v_call: TRBV20-1
clone_size: few
j_call: TRBJ2-5
d_call: TRBD2
cdr3_nt: TGCAGTGCTCCGAATCGACTAGCGGGGGGGGAGACCCAGTACTTC
cdr3_aa: CSAPNRLAGGETQYF

v_call: TRBV6-6
clone_size: .
j_call: TRBJ2-4
d_call: .
cdr3_nt: TGTGCCAGCAGTTATGGGAGAACTCTAACCAAAAACATTCAGTACTTC
cdr3_aa: CASSYGRTLTKNIQYF

v_call: TRBV6-2/TRBV6-3
clone_size: .
j_call: TRBJ2-1
d_call: .
cdr3_nt: TGTGCCAGCCTCCGGGGCCGAAACAATGAGCAGTTCTTC
cdr3_aa: CASLRGRNNEQFF

v_call: TRBV12-3/TRBV12-4
clone_size: many
j_call: TRBJ2-3
d_call: .
cdr3_nt: TGTGCCAGCAGTTTTAAAGGGGATACGCAGTATTTT
cdr3_aa: CASSFKGDTQYF

v_call: TRBV6-5
clone_size: .
j_call: TRBJ2-3
d_call: TRBD2
cdr3_nt: TGTGCCAGCAGGTACCCGGGACTAGCGGGGTCAGATACGCAGTATTTT
cdr3_aa: CASRYPGLAGSDTQYF

v_call: TRBV10-3
clone_size: .
j_call: TRBJ1-2
d_call: .
cdr3_nt: TGTGCCATCAGTGATAGGGTTAACTATGGCTACACCTTC
cdr3_aa: CAISDRVNYGYTF

v_call: TRBV7-2
clone_size: few
j_call: TRBJ2-3
d_call: TRBD2
cdr3_nt: TGTGCCAGCAGCTTTTATCTAGCGGGGACTAGCACAGATACGCAGTATTTT
cdr3_aa: CASSFYLAGTSTDTQYF

v_call: TRBV3-1
clone_size: .
j_call: TRBJ2-3
d_call: .
cdr3_nt: TGTGCCAGCAGCCAAGGTGGGACAGCGGGGGCATCTAGCACAGATACGCAGTATTTT
cdr3_aa: CASSQGGTAGASSTDTQYF

v_call: TRBV28
clone_size: .
j_call: TRBJ2-5
d_call: .
cdr3_nt: TGTGCCAGCACCGACAGGAATATTCAGTACTTC
cdr3_aa: CASTDRNIQYF

v_call: TRBV7-2
clone_size: .
j_call: TRBJ1-2
d_call: TRBD1
cdr3_nt: TGTGCCAGCAGCTTAGGAGGGGGCGTCAAACCCTCCTATGGCTACACCTTC
cdr3_aa: CASSLGGGVKPSYGYTF

v_call: TRBV6-6
clone_size: .
j_call: TRBJ1-2
d_call: TRBD1
cdr3_nt: TGTGCCAGCAGTAAGGGGGCTAGACGCACTAACTATGGCTACACCTTC
cdr3_aa: CASSKGARRTNYGYTF

v_call: TRBV6-5
clone_size: .
j_call: TRBJ2-1
d_call: .
cdr3_nt: TGTGCCAGCAGTTACTCGAGGCAGATCAATGAGCAGTTCTTC
cdr3_aa: CASSYSRQINEQFF

v_call: TRBV15
clone_size: .
j_call: TRBJ2-5
d_call: .
cdr3_nt: TGTGCCACCGAGGGGGTCGGGGAGACCCAGTACTTC
cdr3_aa: CATEGVGETQYF

v_call: TRBV5-6
clone_size: few
j_call: TRBJ2-7
d_call: TRBD1
cdr3_nt: TGTGCCAGCAGGACCTTTGGGACAGGGAACGAGCAGTACTTC
cdr3_aa: CASRTFGTGNEQYF

v_call: TRBV20-1
clone_size: few
j_call: TRBJ2-7
d_call: TRBD2
cdr3_nt: TGCAGTGCTATCGGGACTATATACGAGCAGTACTTC
cdr3_aa: CSAIGTIYEQYF

v_call: TRBV29-1
clone_size: .
j_call: TRBJ1-1
d_call: .
cdr3_nt: TGCAGCGGTGAGATGGGGGCGAACACTGAAGCTTTCTTT
cdr3_aa: CSGEMGANTEAFF

v_call: TRBV4-3
clone_size: many
j_call: TRBJ2-7
d_call: .
cdr3_nt: TGCGCCAGCAGCCAAGTTACAACCAACGAGCAGTACTTC
cdr3_aa: CASSQVTTNEQYF